This T cell receptor beta chain was identified during a study of T cells in localized non-small cell lung cancer (TCRdb year 2020). With respect to the entire study: The study examined T cell repertoires in hundreds of patients with early-stage NSCLC and compared tumors with uninvolved tumor-adjacent lungs. The cohort was made up of 200 to 250 treatment-naive NSCLC patients whose localized lung tumors had been resected. Of the NSCLC patients, roughly 130 were male and about a hundred were female, and the mean age was approximately 69 years.

From V the trimming removes 10 bases and from J it removes 8 bases, while the gene matches leave 8 bases of the junction unaccounted for. The cysteine opens and the phenylalanine closes a CDR3 of 13 amino acids. The entry retains the CDR3 DNA only, 39 bases that are in frame from base 1. From the germline V gene, CDR1 is SNHLY and CDR2 is FYNNEI. General conclusions and limits of the study: Uninvolved tumor-adjacent lung showed the highest T cell clonality, higher than tumor, which suggests more focused antigenic responses in the uninvolved tumor-adjacent lung. Of the top 100 tumor clones, a median of approximately 60 were detected in paired uninvolved adjacent lung; under 35 were also among that lung's top 100. Because multi-region sequencing of the tumors was not done, intratumor heterogeneity could not be ruled out. Higher T cell density in blood was associated with longer overall survival, whereas higher clonality in adjacent lung was associated with shorter survival. Since the design was exploratory, TCR variables were selected using unadjusted p-values with no false-discovery rate correction.

TCR beta CDR3 regions were sequenced from DNA using the immunoSEQ Assay. In the paper's pipeline: To compute T cell density, TCR beta template counts were normalized to usable DNA, which was estimated by amplifying housekeeping genes. Using the preseqR package, richness was estimated by extrapolating to 120,000 templates for tissue samples and 400,000 templates for PBMC samples. Clonality was defined as one minus Pielou's evenness. To identify tissue-enriched TCRs, differential abundance testing was run on productive amino-acid clonotypes with a minimum total count of 5 and an alpha of 0.1. The Jaccard Index and the Morisita Overlap Index were used to measure repertoire overlap between compartments. GLIPH grouped TCR beta CDR3s together with public tetramer-defined viral CDR3s, and a viral motif had to include at least three viral sequences and show V-gene enrichment. Imported from immuneACCESS, the table was reduced by TCRdb to in-frame sequences with V and J called. These copies leave out some clones; in studies compared against another copy, an unresolved V gene accounts for under half, and the cause of the remainder is not known. Clonal size and the V and J genes are those of that table, whereas D and trimming came from the DNA. The sample contains 10,000 to 15,000 clones, around 83% of them found a single time. Together, the top ten hold about 61% of the sample.

At diagnosis, peripheral blood, uninvolved tumor-adjacent lung and tumor were collected and stored as a combination of fresh-frozen and FFPE material. For TCR repertoire profiling, the blood samples were analyzed as peripheral blood mononuclear cells. About this clone: What antigen it recognizes has not been identified. Nothing much larger sits one base from this clone, and base qualities are not available.

The sample here was peripheral blood, taken before any cancer treatment. This TCR was recovered from a male donor aged 60 or over with stage III lung adenocarcinoma. The sequence joins TRBV2 to TRBJ1-2; 12 bases in the junction line up with TRBD1. The DNA sequence is as follows: TGTGCCAATGCCAGGGACAGGGGGCGGGGCTACACCTTC. It is translated as CANARDRGRGYTF.